Sequencing of this TCR beta chain was carried out in a study of vaccination and CD4 T cells after COVID-19 (dated by TCRdb to between 2021 and 2023). For the study in its entirety: SARS-CoV-2 positivity had been established in the convalescent patients by nasal swab PCR, and mild disease was recorded in roughly 9 of these patients and severe disease in one. The spike-specific CD4+ TCR repertoire was compared before and after mRNA vaccination in around ten COVID-19 convalescent patients and a few infection-naive healthy vaccine recipients. Six males and four females were included in the convalescent cohort, with two Hispanic individuals, seven Caucasians, two Asians and one multiracial person represented. Post-COVID blood samples were collected from convalescent patients a median of around 100 days after diagnosis, with a range of roughly 30 to 161 days. Post-vaccine blood samples were collected a median of around 2.5 months after the second vaccine dose, ranging from about 14 to 241 days. Control cultures received a CEFX viral epitope pool as the positive control, an HIV-1 Nef peptide pool as the negative control, or no peptide. Participants got two doses of the Pfizer-BioNTech BNT162b2 vaccine (n=8) or two doses of the Moderna mRNA-1273 vaccine (n=2). The cultures were stimulated with overlapping spike peptide pools from SARS-CoV-2 and from the common cold coronaviruses HCoV-NL63, HCoV-OC43 and HCoV-229E. Study-wide conclusions, independent of this receptor: Among the post-vaccine SARS-CoV-2-reactive clones in convalescent patients, a median around 90% showed up only after vaccination, which suggests vaccine-specific priming. In convalescent patients, nearly all vaccine-specific clones (304 of 307) were found to be mono-reactive for SARS-CoV-2 spike rather than cross-reactive with common cold coronaviruses. Relatively few convalescent patients were included in the study, and early timepoints after natural infection were not analyzed. The median number of SARS-CoV-2-reactive clonotypes rose from 21 after infection to 38 after vaccination, but the change was not significant.

The intended sense of this specimen's treatment or condition label: roughly 11-day PBMC culture with coronavirus spike peptide pools or control peptides (ViraFEST assay). The ViraFEST assay was used in the study, in which antigen-specific T cells were expanded with peptide pools and expanded clonotypes were subsequently identified by TCR sequencing. The positive SARS-CoV-2 PCR tests of the convalescent patients were dated from March to December 2020, before the Alpha, Beta and Delta variants emerged in the United States. Each well held approximately 2 million PBMCs cultured in IMDM containing about 5% human AB serum and 9 to 10 IU/ml IL-2, with 8 to 10 ug/ml peptide pools added. Half of the culture medium was replaced with fresh IL-2-containing medium on days 3 and 7. CD4+ T cells were isolated after approximately ten days of culture through negative selection using the EasySep CD4+ T cell isolation kit. PBMCs were separated from whole blood using Ficoll-Paque Plus gradient centrifugation and then either used fresh or cryopreserved at -140C. Culture conditions were generally each tested in triplicate wells.

Library preparation used PCR. DNA from cultured CD4+ T cells was subjected to TCR sequencing with the Oncomine TCR Beta short-read assay at the Johns Hopkins FTIC core. The QIAamp micro DNA kit was used to extract genomic DNA from the cultured CD4+ T cells. Oncomine TCR Beta libraries from cultured CD4+ T cells were pooled using unique dual indexes and sequenced on an Illumina iSeq 100. From the authors' description of their analysis: Non-productive sequences were removed, and CDR3s not starting with C, not ending with F or W, or shorter than 7 amino acids were discarded. Antigen-specific clonotypes were identified with the MANAFEST web application by comparing peptide-stimulated wells with reference and other culture wells. Positive clones required FDR below 0.05, an odds ratio above 5, and productive frequency above 0.1% in at least two of three replicate wells. Cross-reactive clonotypes were defined as significantly expanded in both SARS-CoV-2 spike wells and at least one common cold coronavirus spike condition. Levenshtein distances (stringdist) and unrooted phylogenetic trees (ape) in R version 3.6.1 were used to assess CDR3 homology. TCRdb's own reprocessing of the public reads used fastp at Q25 and MiXCR and kept productive beta chains. Rows with one shared CDR3 protein collapse into an entry with the most common genes and DNA. These V and J calls rely on TCRdb rather than the paper's analysis. The sample contains about 15,000 distinct CDR3 sequences, 65% to 80% of them found a single time. The ten largest make up 15% to 20% of the sample.

At the junction V is shortened by 10 bases and J by 5 bases, with 21 bases in between. The CDR3 runs 15 amino acids, cysteine and phenylalanine included. Only the CDR3 part of the read is kept: 45 bases, read in frame from the first base. In the germline V gene (reference sequence), CDR1 corresponds to SEHNR and CDR2 to FQNEAQ. Points on this clonotype: What this receptor recognizes is not known. Within one base of it there is no much larger clone, and no base qualities were kept.

The receptor chain draws on TRBV7-9 and TRBJ2-1; no D gene can be assigned with confidence. The receptor comes from a human donor who had recovered from COVID-19. Sequencing input: CD4+ T cells from blood, cultured in vitro. Here is the DNA: TGTGCCATCTCGGACCGACAAGTCCCGAACAATGAGCAGTTCTTC. This encodes CAISDRQVPNNEQFF.